The 27 T cell receptor beta chains below were found in one sample sequenced in a study of OX40 agonist ivuxolimab in advanced cancers. The table came from immunoSEQ multiplex PCR; TCRdb's copy has only in-frame clones and leaves some out. The data contain about 120,000 clones, around 93% of them singletons. Here the sequenced sample was CD4+ or CD8+ T cells sorted from blood, taken in a trial of the OX40 agonist ivuxolimab. These receptor sequences come from an adult with an advanced solid tumor such as melanoma, head and neck, liver or kidney cancer.

Only one count was recorded for this clone. V and J are TRBV6-6 and TRBJ2-5; D might be TRBD1 or TRBD2, each matching 5 bases. The CDR3 has 16 amino acids. V was pared by 7 bases and J by 5 bases, with 23 bases between. Per germline, CDR1 MNHNY and CDR2 SVGAGI (reference sequence). This CDR3 reads CASNPTRMGVRETQYF. The CDR3 DNA follows: TGTGCCAGCAATCCTACCCGGATGGGGGTCCGGGAGACCCAGTACTTC.

The rearrangement uses TRBV9 and TRBJ2-5; no clear D. Germline V gene lookup returns CDR1 SGDLS and CDR2 YYNGEE. V gave up 0 bases and J gave up 11 bases, with 20 bases separating them. The CDR3 totals 15 residues. The CDR3 DNA reads TGTGCCAGCAGCGTAGGGGCTATCTCTAAAGGAGAGCAGTACTTC. This codes for CASSVGAISKGEQYF.

This clone was seen once. The chain carries TRBV19 and TRBJ2-5; possible D gene TRBD1, 7 bases. The germline V gene encodes CDR1 LNHDA and CDR2 SQIVND (reference sequence). V lost 3 bases and J lost 5, with 22 bases in between. The CDR3 runs to 17 residues. Written as DNA, the CDR3 is TGTGCCAGTAGTATCCAACCCCGACAGGGAGGCAGGGAGACCCAGTACTTC. This sequence encodes CASSIQPRQGGRETQYF.

The gene calls are TRBV6-5 and TRBJ1-2; 8 bases align to TRBD1. From germline, CDR1 is MNHEY and CDR2 SVGAGI. The CDR3 totals 12 residues. The trim removed 6 bases at V and 4 bases at J, leaving 1 base unmatched. The chain's CDR3 is CASRDRAYGYTF. CDR3 DNA: TGTGCCAGCAGGGACAGGGCCTATGGCTACACCTTC.

The V gene is TRBV5-1, the J gene TRBJ2-1, with D possibly TRBD2 on 6 matching bases. The V and J ends lost 0 bases and 6 bases respectively, with 7 bases between them. The CDR3 is made up of 13 amino acids. Per germline, CDR1 SGHRS and CDR2 YFSETQ. CDR3 sequence: CASSLDGSNEQFF. As DNA, the CDR3 is TGCGCCAGCAGCTTGGACGGGAGCAATGAGCAGTTCTTC.

The chain employs TRBV19 and TRBJ2-1; a weak D match, TRBD2 (7 bases). Germline assignment: CDR1 LNHDA and CDR2 SQIVND (reference sequence). The CDR3 sequence is 15 residues long. The V end lost 6 bases, the J end lost 9 bases, and 21 bases lay between the germline ends. The CDR3 coding sequence is TGTGCCAGTAGACACCCGGGGAGGGGGGCTAGTGAGCAGTTCTTC. It encodes CASRHPGRGASEQFF.

The rearrangement uses TRBV27 and TRBJ1-1, with 7 bases matching TRBD1. This CDR3 has 13 amino acids. Germline V gene data show CDR1 as MNHEY and CDR2 as SMNVEV (reference sequence). V gave up 1 base and J gave up 4 bases; unmatched junction bases: 0. CDR3 sequence reads: CASSLWTGTEAFF. DNA of the CDR3: TGTGCCAGCAGTTTATGGACAGGCACTGAAGCTTTCTTT.

The chain has TRBV27 and TRBJ2-3; no reliable D call. Germline V gene lookup returns CDR1 MNHEY and CDR2 SMNVEV (reference sequence). This CDR3 has 15 residues. Trimming shortened V by 6 bases and J by 1 base, and 14 bases separated the two germline ends. Written as DNA, the CDR3 is TGTGCCAGCAGCCTGGGTCCGGCTGGCACAGATACGCAGTATTTT. Its translation: CASSLGPAGTDTQYF.

The chain recombines TRBV11-1 with TRBJ2-7, with D maybe TRBD1 (6 bases). The CDR3 runs 13 residues. Trimming removed 5 bases from V and 9 bases from J, with 17 bases in between. CDR1 is SGHAT, CDR2 FQDESV, per germline (reference sequence). The CDR3 loop reads CASSPGDGGSQYF. CDR3 coding DNA: TGTGCCAGCAGCCCAGGGGACGGAGGATCGCAGTACTTC. The full variable domain, rest sourced from reference TRBV11-1 and TRBJ2-7, is EAEVAQSPRYKITEKSQAVAFWCDPISGHATLYWYRQILGQGPELLVQFQDESVVDDSQLPKDRFSAERLKGVDSTLKIQPAELGDSAMYLCASSPGDGGSQYFGPGTRLTVT.

The V gene is TRBV11-3, the J gene TRBJ2-3; tentatively, D is TRBD2 (6 bases). The CDR3 is 13 amino acids. The germline V and J ends were trimmed by 5 bases and 4 bases, with 10 bases remaining between them. From germline, CDR1 is SGHNT and CDR2 YENEEA. Written as DNA, the CDR3 is TGTGCCAGCAGCCCCGGGGGATCAGATACGCAGTATTTT. This sequence encodes CASSPGGSDTQYF. The full variable domain, its missing parts supplied by reference TRBV11-3 and TRBJ2-3, is EAGVVQSPRYKIIEKKQPVAFWCNPISGHNTLYWYLQNLGQGPELLIRYENEEAVDDSQLPKDRFSAERLKGVDSTLKIQPAELGDSAVYLCASSPGGSDTQYFGPGTRLTVL.

This sequence joins TRBV2 and TRBJ1-2; tentatively, D is TRBD1 (5 bases). Trimming pared 6 bases from V and 3 bases from J, leaving 8 bases between. The CDR3 loop spans 12 amino acids. Germline V CDR1 and CDR2: SNHLY, FYNNEI. The CDR3 sequence: CASSGTDYGYTF. The DNA for the CDR3 is TGTGCCAGCAGCGGGACGGACTATGGCTACACCTTC.

This chain joins TRBV2 and TRBJ1-1, with D maybe TRBD1 (5 bases). Germline assignment: CDR1 SNHLY and CDR2 FYNNEI. Trimming removed 4 bases at V and 0 bases at J, with 9 bases between. The CDR3 loop spans 14 amino acids. The CDR3: CASSVQDMNTEAFF. The CDR3 DNA reads as TGTGCCAGCAGTGTACAGGATATGAACACTGAAGCTTTCTTT.

The chain uses TRBV7-8 and TRBJ1-2; D possibly corresponds to TRBD1 (6 bases). The V end was cut by 1 base, the J end by 4 bases, with 16 bases between. Germline V gene data show CDR1 as SGHVS and CDR2 as FQNEAQ. The CDR3 is made up of 16 amino acids. CDR3 coding DNA: TGTGCCAGCAGCTTAGGGCAGGGGAGGTACGGCTATGGCTACACCTTC. Translating it yields CASSLGQGRYGYGYTF.

This clone came up once. The gene calls are TRBV7-2 and TRBJ1-4; 7 nucleotides line up with TRBD1. CDR3 length: 16 amino acids. CDR1 and CDR2 from the germline V gene are SGHTA and FQGNSA. With V trimmed by 1 base and J by 4 bases, 6 bases remained unmatched. The CDR3 loop reads CASSLGAGQINEKLFF. The CDR3 DNA reads as TGTGCCAGCAGCTTAGGGGCGGGACAGATTAATGAAAAACTGTTTTTT.

The V and J genes are TRBV5-1 and TRBJ2-2, with D possibly being TRBD1 (5 bases). Germline values: CDR1 SGHRS, CDR2 YFSETQ. The ends were cut back, 3 bases at V and 8 bases at J, with 8 bases in the middle. This CDR3 has 12 amino acids. The CDR3 DNA follows: TGCGCCAGCAGCTCCCGGACAGGGGAGCTGTTTTTT. Translating gives CASSSRTGELFF.

This clone appeared a single time. The genes are TRBV7-6 and TRBJ2-2, with a tentative D call TRBD2 (6 bases). The CDR3 is made up of 17 amino acids. From germline, CDR1 is SGHVS and CDR2 FNYEAQ. Trimming left V 4 bases short and J 1 base short, with 16 bases between. CDR3 coding DNA: TGTGCCAGCAGCTCCTCAAGGAGGGCGCGGAACACCGGGGAGCTGTTTTTT. Residues: CASSSSRRARNTGELFF.

V and J are TRBV2 and TRBJ1-6; unclear D gene. From germline, CDR1 is SNHLY and CDR2 FYNNEI. The ends were cut back, 6 bases at V and 8 bases at J, with 11 bases in the middle. CDR3 length: 13 amino acids. The CDR3 DNA follows: TGTGCCAGCAGAGGGTATTTGGATTCACCCCTCCACTTT. Protein product: CASRGYLDSPLHF.

The V call is TRBV18, the J call TRBJ2-1; 9 bases match TRBD1. Germline CDR1 KGHSH, CDR2 LQKENI. The CDR3 covers 16 residues. Trimming took 0 bases from V and 7 from J; bases not matched to a gene: 7. The DNA for the CDR3 is TGTGCCAGCTCACCACCGGGGACAGGGCGGAAAAATGAGCAGTTCTTC. It is translated as CASSPPGTGRKNEQFF.

The chain carries TRBV29-1 and TRBJ2-7; 11 nucleotides match TRBD1. Germline CDR1 and CDR2: SQVTM and ANQGSEA. Germline trimming cut 4 bases from V and 7 bases from J; bases unmatched to any gene: 6. This CDR3 has 13 residues. CDR3 sequence: CSVAGQGASEQYF. In nucleotides, the CDR3 is TGCAGCGTTGCAGGACAGGGGGCTAGTGAGCAGTACTTC.

The genes are TRBV5-1 and TRBJ2-1; D is unclear. The CDR3 is 14 amino acids. Germline V lookup: CDR1 SGHRS, CDR2 YFSETQ. V dropped 4 bases and J dropped 6 bases, with 14 bases sitting between them. The CDR3, as DNA: TGCGCCAGCAGCCCCGAGGAGTGGGGCAATGAGCAGTTCTTC. Translated: CASSPEEWGNEQFF.

The chain recombines TRBV28 with TRBJ2-3; TRBD2 is a possible D gene (6 bases). Looked up from germline, CDR1 is MDHEN and CDR2 is SYDVKM. V gave up 7 bases and J gave up 4 bases, with 18 bases separating them. There are 15 residues in the CDR3. In DNA, the CDR3 is TGTGCCAGCACCCCGAGTACGGGACTCTCAGATACGCAGTATTTT. Translation: CASTPSTGLSDTQYF.

The J gene is TRBJ2-3, the V gene TRBV2, with D unresolved. CDR3 length: 13 residues. V lost 6 bases and J 4 bases, leaving 11 bases between the germline ends. CDR1 is SNHLY and CDR2 is FYNNEI in the germline V gene. Written as DNA, the CDR3 is TGTGCCAGCAGGGGATCCCCCTCAGATACGCAGTATTTT. This encodes CASRGSPSDTQYF.

V and J are TRBV28 and TRBJ2-1; a possible D gene is TRBD1 (5 bases). Germline-derived CDR1 and CDR2 are MDHEN and SYDVKM. The V gene lost 5 bases and the J gene lost 13 bases, with 18 bases spanning the gap. The CDR3 consists of 13 residues. CDR3 loop: CASSLPGRGYQFF. CDR3 nucleotide sequence: TGTGCCAGCAGTCTACCTGGAAGGGGTTACCAGTTCTTC.

The rearrangement uses TRBV19 and TRBJ1-5; 7 bases are shared with TRBD1. Unmatched junction bases numbered 7, after V lost 3 bases and J lost 2 bases. The CDR3 loop spans 16 amino acids. The V gene's germline CDR1 is LNHDA and CDR2 SQIVND (reference sequence). CDR3: CASSIYRGGGNQPQHF. In DNA form, the CDR3 reads TGTGCCAGTAGTATCTACAGGGGTGGGGGCAATCAGCCCCAGCATTTT.

V gene TRBV5-4 combines with J gene TRBJ2-6; TRBD2 matches 10 bases. Germline CDR1 SGHNT, CDR2 YYREEE (reference sequence). V trimming: 9 bases; J trimming: 0 bases; junction bases outside the gene matches: 15. The CDR3 consists of 19 residues. This chain's CDR3 is CATHNGRAGGPSGANVLTF. The CDR3 DNA is TGTGCCACCCACAATGGGAGAGCGGGGGGGCCCTCTGGGGCCAACGTCCTGACTTTC.

This clone was observed a single time. The chain employs TRBV18 and TRBJ2-6; possibly TRBD2 for D (5 bases). Germline-derived CDR1 and CDR2 are KGHSH and LQKENI. The CDR3 length is 15 residues. V was clipped by 2 bases and J by 1 base, with 6 bases between them. This CDR3 reads CASSPWESGANVLTF. The DNA for the CDR3 is TGTGCCAGCTCACCATGGGAGTCTGGGGCCAACGTCCTGACTTTC.

The chain uses TRBV4-3 and TRBJ2-1; TRBD1 might be the D (6 bases). Per germline, CDR1 LGHNA and CDR2 YSLEER. V lost 3 bases and J lost 2, with 14 bases in between. The CDR3 spans 16 residues. The CDR3 region has the DNA TGCGCCAGCAGCCACGGAACTAGGGGGACCTACAATGAGCAGTTCTTC. This codes for CASSHGTRGTYNEQFF.